A selection of T cell receptor beta chains follows, all from one sample in a study of shared clonotypes between healthy human individuals. Sequenced by immunoSEQ multiplex PCR; TCRdb stores in-frame clones only, minus some. The sample shows some 790,000 clones, 72% of them seen only once. The sequenced material came from memory CD4+ T cells sorted from blood. Source of these receptors: a woman aged 25 to 39 in good health. Each CDR3 is given with its conserved first and last residue. A D gene is named only where the DNA matches it firmly. Where a row states a size, it is once, few, many or the class of an expanded clone; other rows omit it.

CDR3 length,clone size,V gene,D gene,J gene,CDR3 protein,CDR3 DNA
15,-,TRBV27,TRBD1,TRBJ2-7,CASSSPGQGIEEQYF,TGTGCCAGCAGTTCGCCGGGACAGGGGATTGAAGAGCAGTACTTC
16,-,TRBV5-1,TRBD2,TRBJ2-1,CASSPGTSGTFNEQFF,TGCGCCAGCAGCCCCGGGACTAGCGGGACATTCAATGAGCAGTTCTTC
13,-,TRBV10-3,TRBD1,TRBJ1-4,CAIGTGGSEKLFF,TGTGCCATAGGGACAGGGGGCAGTGAAAAACTGTTTTTT
14,-,TRBV27,-,TRBJ2-1,CASSLRGSYNEQFF,TGTGCCAGCAGTCTTCGAGGCTCCTACAATGAGCAGTTCTTC
14,-,TRBV5-1,-,TRBJ2-7,CASSLTGNTYEQYF,TGCGCCAGCAGCTTAACCGGGAACACCTACGAGCAGTACTTC
15,-,TRBV27,-,TRBJ1-2,CASSFDSRGDYGYTF,TGTGCCAGCAGTTTCGATAGCCGGGGCGACTATGGCTACACCTTC
14,many,TRBV11-3,-,TRBJ2-1,CASSSAGGYNEQFF,TGTGCCAGCAGCTCAGCTGGCGGTTACAATGAGCAGTTCTTC
16,-,TRBV6-1,-,TRBJ1-4,CASSEAGGRTNEKLFF,TGTGCCAGCAGTGAAGCTGGGGGGCGGACTAATGAAAAACTGTTTTTT
14,-,TRBV27,TRBD2,TRBJ2-1,CATSSGRAFFEQFF,TGTGCCACCTCTAGCGGGAGGGCCTTTTTTGAGCAGTTCTTC
15,-,TRBV7-9,TRBD2,TRBJ2-7,CASSRAGGRSYEQYF,TGTGCCAGCAGTCGAGCGGGAGGGAGGTCCTACGAGCAGTACTTC
13,few,TRBV14,-,TRBJ1-1,CASSQDPRGEAFF,TGTGCCAGCAGCCAAGACCCAAGGGGTGAAGCTTTCTTT
16,-,TRBV7-2,TRBD1,TRBJ1-4,CASSLGNRGGNEKLFF,TGTGCCAGCAGCTTAGGCAACAGGGGGGGTAATGAAAAACTGTTTTTT
17,-,TRBV19,TRBD1,TRBJ2-3,CASNLPGTGMSTDTQYF,TGTGCCAGCAACTTACCCGGGACAGGAATGAGCACAGATACGCAGTATTTT
15,-,TRBV28,TRBD1,TRBJ1-4,CASSLPSGGYEKLFF,TGTGCCAGCAGTTTACCCTCAGGGGGGTATGAAAAACTGTTTTTT
12,-,TRBV7-9,-,TRBJ1-1,CASSLDDVEAFF,TGTGCCAGCAGCTTAGATGACGTTGAAGCTTTCTTT
16,few,TRBV15,-,TRBJ2-1,CATSGLTSPLYNEQFF,TGTGCCACCAGCGGCCTTACTAGCCCACTTTACAATGAGCAGTTCTTC
14,-,TRBV9,-,TRBJ1-1,CASSVAELNTEAFF,TGTGCCAGCAGCGTAGCAGAGTTGAACACTGAAGCTTTCTTT
18,-,TRBV18,-,TRBJ2-3,CASATGSSAGASTDTQYF,TGTGCCAGCGCAACCGGGTCCTCGGCGGGGGCTTCCACAGATACGCAGTATTTT
13,few,TRBV7-9,-,TRBJ2-1,CASVRGAYNEQFF,TGTGCCAGCGTGCGCGGGGCCTACAATGAGCAGTTCTTC
16,-,TRBV6-5,TRBD2,TRBJ2-3,CASSYSLAGGGGTQYF,TGTGCCAGCAGTTACTCGCTAGCGGGAGGAGGAGGTACGCAGTATTTT
13,-,TRBV19,-,TRBJ1-5,CASTKDLNQPQHF,TGTGCCAGTACTAAGGACCTCAATCAGCCCCAGCATTTT
15,-,TRBV7-3,TRBD2,TRBJ2-4,CASSTTGGRGNIQYF,TGTGCCAGCAGCACTACGGGAGGGCGGGGAAACATTCAGTACTTC
16,-,TRBV21-1,-,TRBJ2-1,CALFPTRDRVYNEQFF,TGTGCCCTCTTCCCCACACGGGACAGGGTCTACAATGAGCAGTTCTTC
14,-,TRBV27,-,TRBJ2-5,CASSLAYRVATQYF,TGTGCCAGCAGTTTAGCCTACAGGGTTGCGACCCAGTACTTC
14,-,TRBV11-2,-,TRBJ2-1,CASSLNQGSNEQFF,TGTGCCAGCAGCTTAAATCAGGGGAGTAATGAGCAGTTCTTC
15,-,TRBV10-3,-,TRBJ1-5,CAISDATGWLQPQHF,TGTGCCATCAGTGATGCCACAGGGTGGCTTCAGCCCCAGCATTTT
14,-,TRBV19,-,TRBJ2-3,CASTEGEGADTQYF,TGTGCCAGTACCGAGGGGGAGGGCGCAGATACGCAGTATTTT
13,many,TRBV7-9,-,TRBJ2-5,CASSFGGEETQYF,TGTGCCAGCAGCTTCGGAGGTGAAGAGACCCAGTACTTC
15,once,TRBV5-1,-,TRBJ2-2,CASSLSGDLKGELFF,TGCGCCAGCAGCTTGTCAGGTGACTTGAAAGGGGAGCTGTTTTTT
15,-,TRBV2,-,TRBJ2-1,CASSEGHSSYNEQFF,TGTGCCAGCAGTGAGGGACATAGCTCCTACAATGAGCAGTTCTTC
13,-,TRBV27,TRBD1,TRBJ1-5,CASSLGTEQPQHF,TGTGCCAGCAGTTTAGGGACAGAACAGCCCCAGCATTTT
14,-,TRBV25-1,-,TRBJ2-7,CASSESVGAYEQYF,TGTGCCAGCAGTGAATCGGTCGGGGCCTACGAGCAGTACTTC
15,-,TRBV28,TRBD2,TRBJ2-1,CASSRRLAPFNEQFF,TGTGCCAGCAGCCGGAGACTAGCCCCGTTTAATGAGCAGTTCTTC
14,-,TRBV7-9,-,TRBJ1-4,CASSLKGRNEKLFF,TGTGCCAGCAGCCTGAAGGGCCGGAATGAAAAACTGTTTTTT
11,-,TRBV20-1,-,TRBJ2-1,CSALYLREQFF,TGCAGTGCCCTTTACCTTCGAGAGCAGTTCTTC
14,-,TRBV1,-,TRBJ2-3,CTSSRLLCGGTQYF,TGCACCAGCAGCCGCCTACTTTGCGGGGGTACGCAGTATTTT
16,-,TRBV7-9,-,TRBJ1-1,CASSYPPGTPNTEAFF,TGTGCCAGCAGCTATCCCCCCGGGACTCCTAACACTGAAGCTTTCTTT
15,-,TRBV28,TRBD1,TRBJ2-2,CASSPLGQGLGELFF,TGTGCCAGCAGTCCCTTGGGACAGGGTTTGGGGGAGCTGTTTTTT
13,-,TRBV2,-,TRBJ2-7,CASVPSSSYEQYF,TGTGCCAGCGTTCCGAGCAGTTCCTACGAGCAGTACTTC
16,-,TRBV7-9,-,TRBJ2-1,CASSPRGGSAYNEQFF,TGTGCCAGCAGCCCACGCGGAGGGAGTGCCTACAATGAGCAGTTCTTC